Reported below is one TCR beta chain. The sample comes from a study of shared T cell receptors in the human thymus. This table comes from immunoSEQ multiplex PCR, and its TCRdb copy is limited to in-frame clones, with some not included. This table has 550,000 to 800,000 clones, 70% to 90% appearing once. These data were also reused for a study on human thymus T cells. That source reports: Congenital heart defects were the reason for the corrective surgery that the donors, healthy Finnish infants, were having.

The TCR was taken from a girl under two years old with a congenital heart defect. Sequenced material: thymocytes.

CDR3 sequence reads: CASSLTGQGLNTIYF. Here the CDR3 DNA reads TGTGCCAGCAGCTTAACTGGACAGGGGCTAAACACCATATATTTT. The chain joins TRBV11-2 to TRBJ1-3, with 9 bases that match TRBD1. The V gene's germline CDR1 is SGHAT and CDR2 FQNNGV. With 2 bases clipped from V and 6 bases from J, the junction kept 5 bases outside the gene matches. This CDR3 comprises 15 residues.